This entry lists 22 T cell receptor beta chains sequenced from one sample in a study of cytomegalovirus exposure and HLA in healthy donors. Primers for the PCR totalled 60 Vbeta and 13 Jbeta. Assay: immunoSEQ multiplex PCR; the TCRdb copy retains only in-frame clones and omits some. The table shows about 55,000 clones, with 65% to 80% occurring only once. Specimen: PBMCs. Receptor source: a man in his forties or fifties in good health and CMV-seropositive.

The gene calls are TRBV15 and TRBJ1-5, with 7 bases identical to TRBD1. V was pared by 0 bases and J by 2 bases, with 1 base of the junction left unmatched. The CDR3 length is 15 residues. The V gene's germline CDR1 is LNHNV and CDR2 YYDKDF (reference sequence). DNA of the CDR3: TGTGCCACCAGCAGAGATACAGGGGGCAATCAGCCCCAGCATTTT. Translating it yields CATSRDTGGNQPQHF.

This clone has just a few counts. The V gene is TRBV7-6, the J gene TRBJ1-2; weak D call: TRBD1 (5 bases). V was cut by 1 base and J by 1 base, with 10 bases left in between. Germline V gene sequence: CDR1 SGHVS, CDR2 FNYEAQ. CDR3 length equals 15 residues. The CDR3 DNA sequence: TGTGCCAGCAGCTTAGACGGGGGGAGTAACTATGGCTACACCTTC. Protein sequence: CASSLDGGSNYGYTF.

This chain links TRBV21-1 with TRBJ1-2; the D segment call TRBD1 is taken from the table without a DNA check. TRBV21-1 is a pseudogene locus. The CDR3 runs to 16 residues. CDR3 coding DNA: TGTGCCAGCAGCAAACCCCCAGGGGGGTTAAACTATGGCTACACCTTC. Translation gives CASSKPPGGLNYGYTF.

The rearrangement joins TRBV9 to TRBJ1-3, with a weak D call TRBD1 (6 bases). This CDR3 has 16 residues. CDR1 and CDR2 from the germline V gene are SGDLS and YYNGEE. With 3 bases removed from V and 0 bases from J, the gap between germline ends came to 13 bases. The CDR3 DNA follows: TGTGCCAGCAGCGCCCCCAGGGGCCTCTCTGGAAACACCATATATTTT. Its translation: CASSAPRGLSGNTIYF.

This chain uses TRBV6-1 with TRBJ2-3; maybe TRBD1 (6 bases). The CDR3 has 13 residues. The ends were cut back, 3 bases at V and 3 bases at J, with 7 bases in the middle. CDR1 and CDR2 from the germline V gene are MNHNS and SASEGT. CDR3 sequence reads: CASSDRGTDTQYF. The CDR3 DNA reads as TGTGCCAGCAGTGATAGGGGGACAGATACGCAGTATTTT.

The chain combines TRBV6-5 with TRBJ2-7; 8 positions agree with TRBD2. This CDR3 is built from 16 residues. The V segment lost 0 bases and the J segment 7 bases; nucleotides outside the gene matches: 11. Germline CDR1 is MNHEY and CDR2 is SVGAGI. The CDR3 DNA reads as TGTGCCAGCAGTTACTCGATAGCGGGGTTCACGGAGGAGCAGTACTTC. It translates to CASSYSIAGFTEEQYF.

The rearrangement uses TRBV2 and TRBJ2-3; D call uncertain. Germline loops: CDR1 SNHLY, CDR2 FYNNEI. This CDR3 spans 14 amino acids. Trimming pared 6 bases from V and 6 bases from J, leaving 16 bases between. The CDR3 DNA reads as TGTGCCAGCAGCCCTCAGTCCCTCGGGGATACGCAGTATTTT. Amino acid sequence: CASSPQSLGDTQYF.

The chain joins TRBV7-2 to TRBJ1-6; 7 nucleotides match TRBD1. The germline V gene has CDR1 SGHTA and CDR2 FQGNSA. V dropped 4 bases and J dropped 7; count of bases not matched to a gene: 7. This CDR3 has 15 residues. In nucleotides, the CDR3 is TGTGCCAGCAGCTCGCAGACAGGGTGGAATTCACCCCTCCACTTT. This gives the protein CASSSQTGWNSPLHF.

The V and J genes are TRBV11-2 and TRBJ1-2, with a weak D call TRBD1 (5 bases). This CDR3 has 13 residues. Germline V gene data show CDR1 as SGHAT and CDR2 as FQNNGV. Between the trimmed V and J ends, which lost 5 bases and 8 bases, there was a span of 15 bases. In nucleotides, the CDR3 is TGTGCCAGCAGCCAAGTCAGGGAGGGGGGCTACACCTTC. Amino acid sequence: CASSQVREGGYTF.

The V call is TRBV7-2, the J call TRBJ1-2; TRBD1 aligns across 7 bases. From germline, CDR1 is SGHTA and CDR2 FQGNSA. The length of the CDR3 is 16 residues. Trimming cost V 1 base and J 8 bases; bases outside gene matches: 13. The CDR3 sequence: CASSLEGVGGAPGYTF. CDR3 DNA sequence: TGTGCCAGCAGCTTAGAAGGGGTAGGGGGCGCGCCCGGCTACACCTTC.

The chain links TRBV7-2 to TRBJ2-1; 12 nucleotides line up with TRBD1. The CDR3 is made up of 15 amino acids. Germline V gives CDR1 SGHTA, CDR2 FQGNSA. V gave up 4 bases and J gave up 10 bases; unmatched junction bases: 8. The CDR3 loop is CASSSDRDRGQEQFF. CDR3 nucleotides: TGTGCCAGCAGCTCAGACCGGGACAGGGGGCAGGAGCAGTTCTTC.

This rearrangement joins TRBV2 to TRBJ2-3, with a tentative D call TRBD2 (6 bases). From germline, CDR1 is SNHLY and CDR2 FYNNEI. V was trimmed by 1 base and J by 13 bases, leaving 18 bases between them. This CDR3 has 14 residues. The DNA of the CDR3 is TGTGCCAGCAGTGAAGAGGCGGGGAGGTCCCGGAAGTATTTT. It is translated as CASSEEAGRSRKYF.

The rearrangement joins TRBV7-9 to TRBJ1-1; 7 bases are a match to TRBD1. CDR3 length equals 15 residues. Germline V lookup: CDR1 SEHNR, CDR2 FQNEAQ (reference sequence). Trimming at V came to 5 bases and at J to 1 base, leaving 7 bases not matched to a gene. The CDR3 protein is CASSVLQGENTEAFF. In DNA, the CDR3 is TGTGCCAGCAGCGTCCTGCAGGGGGAGAACACTGAAGCTTTCTTT.

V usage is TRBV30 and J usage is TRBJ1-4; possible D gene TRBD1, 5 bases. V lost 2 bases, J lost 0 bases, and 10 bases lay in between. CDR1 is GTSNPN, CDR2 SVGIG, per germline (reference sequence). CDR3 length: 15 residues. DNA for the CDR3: TGTGCCTGGAGTATCGGACACGCAACTAATGAAAAACTGTTTTTT. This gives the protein CAWSIGHATNEKLFF.

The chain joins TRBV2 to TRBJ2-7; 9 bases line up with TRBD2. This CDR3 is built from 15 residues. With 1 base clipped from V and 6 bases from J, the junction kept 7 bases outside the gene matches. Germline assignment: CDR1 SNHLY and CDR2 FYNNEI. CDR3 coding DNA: TGTGCCAGCAGTGAAGGAGCGGGGGGACCTTTCGAGCAGTACTTC. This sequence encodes CASSEGAGGPFEQYF.

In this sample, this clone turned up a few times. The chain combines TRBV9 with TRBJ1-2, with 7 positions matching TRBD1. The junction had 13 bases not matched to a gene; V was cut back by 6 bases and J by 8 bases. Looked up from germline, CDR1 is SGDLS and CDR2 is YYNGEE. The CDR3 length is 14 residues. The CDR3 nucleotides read TGTGCCAGCACCGGTACAGGGGTCGGCAGGGGCTACACCTTC. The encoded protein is CASTGTGVGRGYTF.

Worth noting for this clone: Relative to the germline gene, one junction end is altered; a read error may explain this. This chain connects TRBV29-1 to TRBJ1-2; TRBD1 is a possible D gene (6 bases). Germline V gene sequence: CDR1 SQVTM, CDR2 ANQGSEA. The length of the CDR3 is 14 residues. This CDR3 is CRVEEQGQIRGYTF. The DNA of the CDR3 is TGCAGAGTTGAGGAACAGGGTCAGATTCGAGGCTACACCTTC. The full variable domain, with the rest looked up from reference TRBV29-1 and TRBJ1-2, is SAVISQKPSRDICQRGTSLTIQCQVDSQVTMMFWYRQQPGQSLTLIATANQGSEATYESGFVIDKFPISRPNLTFSTLTVSNMSPEDSSIYLCRVEEQGQIRGYTFGSGTRLTVV.

CDR3 amino acids: CASSSSGTASYNEQFF. The CDR3 DNA sequence: TGTGCCAGCTCATCTTCCGGGACTGCATCCTACAATGAGCAGTTCTTC. The chain links TRBV18 to TRBJ2-1, with a possible D match to TRBD2 (6 bases). V was trimmed by 5 bases and J by 1 base, leaving 15 bases between them. Per the germline V gene, CDR1 is KGHSH and CDR2 is LQKENI. The CDR3 covers 16 residues.

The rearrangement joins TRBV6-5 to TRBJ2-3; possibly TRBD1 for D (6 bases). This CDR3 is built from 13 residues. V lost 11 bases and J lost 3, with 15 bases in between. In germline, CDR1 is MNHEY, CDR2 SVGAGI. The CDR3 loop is CAVKDSPTDTQYF. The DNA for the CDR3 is TGTGCCGTCAAGGACAGCCCGACAGATACGCAGTATTTT.

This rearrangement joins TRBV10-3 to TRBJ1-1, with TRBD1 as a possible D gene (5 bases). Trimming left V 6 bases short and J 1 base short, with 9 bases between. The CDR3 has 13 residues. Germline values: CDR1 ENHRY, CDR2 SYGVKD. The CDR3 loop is CAISPDRNTEAFF. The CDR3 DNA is TGTGCCATCAGCCCCGACAGGAACACTGAAGCTTTCTTT.

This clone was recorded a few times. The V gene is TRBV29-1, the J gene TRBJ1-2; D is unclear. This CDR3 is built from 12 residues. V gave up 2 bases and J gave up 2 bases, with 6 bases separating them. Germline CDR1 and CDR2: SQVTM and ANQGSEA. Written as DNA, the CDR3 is TGCAGCGTTGAACGCGGAAACTATGGCTACACCTTC. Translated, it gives CSVERGNYGYTF.

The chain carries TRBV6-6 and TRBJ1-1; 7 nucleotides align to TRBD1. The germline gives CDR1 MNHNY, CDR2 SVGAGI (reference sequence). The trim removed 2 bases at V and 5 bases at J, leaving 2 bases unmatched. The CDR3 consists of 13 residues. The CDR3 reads CASSYTQGTEAFF. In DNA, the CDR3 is TGTGCCAGCAGTTACACACAGGGGACTGAAGCTTTCTTT.